These 19 T cell receptor beta chains were sequenced from one sample in a study of control samples from healthy donors and cancer patients. Some clones are missing from TCRdb's copy, which holds only in-frame ones; the method was immunoSEQ multiplex PCR. The repertoire holds tens of thousands of clones, with roughly four fifths as singletons. Sequenced sample: PBMCs. All receptors come from a man between 60 and 70 years old with colorectal cancer.

V usage is TRBV29-1 and J usage is TRBJ1-2; TRBD1 matches at 9 bases. This CDR3 contains 15 residues. V trimming: 5 bases; J trimming: 2 bases; junction bases outside the gene matches: 9. CDR1 is SQVTM, CDR2 ANQGSEA, per germline. CDR3 bases: TGCAGCGTTTCGGGGCTACAGGGGGCCAACTATGGCTACACCTTC. Protein: CSVSGLQGANYGYTF.

The V and J genes are TRBV7-9 and TRBJ2-2; no clear D gene. Looked up from germline, CDR1 is SEHNR and CDR2 is FQNEAQ (reference sequence). This CDR3 contains 14 residues. V was cut by 5 bases and J by 5 bases, with 12 bases left in between. The CDR3 sequence: CASSPRPDTGELFF. The CDR3 DNA follows: TGTGCCAGCAGCCCGCGACCTGATACCGGGGAGCTGTTTTTT. The complete variable domain, with remaining parts taken from reference TRBV7-9 and TRBJ2-2, reads DTGVSQNPRHKITKRGQNVTFRCDPISEHNRLYWYRQTLGQGPEFLTYFQNEAQLEKSRLLSDRFSAERPKGSFSTLEIQRTEQGDSAMYLCASSPRPDTGELFFGEGSRLTVL.

V and J are TRBV25-1 and TRBJ2-3; the match to TRBD2 covers 7 bases. Germline lookup yields CDR1 MGHDK and CDR2 SYGVNS. V gave up 8 bases and J gave up 5 bases; unmatched junction bases: 10. CDR3 length equals 14 residues. The CDR3 here is CASRTSGGGDTQYF. In nucleotides, the CDR3 is TGTGCCAGCCGCACGTCGGGGGGTGGAGATACGCAGTATTTT.

In its sample, this clone was seen once. The rearrangement joins TRBV12-3 or TRBV12-4 to TRBJ1-2; 11 nucleotides line up with TRBD1. Trimming at V came to 5 bases and at J to 8 bases, leaving 1 base not matched to a gene. The CDR3 extends over 12 amino acids. CDR3 amino acids: CASSRTGGGYTF. The CDR3 bases are TGTGCCAGCAGTCGGACAGGGGGCGGCTACACCTTC.

This chain links TRBV5-4 with TRBJ1-4; TRBD1 might be the D (5 bases). Trimming removed 5 bases at V and 8 bases at J, with 13 bases between. The CDR3 runs to 13 residues. Germline values: CDR1 SGHNT, CDR2 YYREEE (reference sequence). CDR3: CASSWDLEEKLFF. The DNA for the CDR3 is TGTGCCAGCAGTTGGGACTTGGAGGAAAAACTGTTTTTT.

This clone has a handful of counts. The rearrangement links TRBV18 to TRBJ2-5; 7 nucleotides agree with TRBD1. Germline V lookup: CDR1 KGHSH, CDR2 LQKENI. J was trimmed by 5 bases and V by 6 bases; bases with no gene match: 9. The CDR3 runs to 14 residues. Written as DNA, the CDR3 is TGTGCCAGCTCCCTAGGACAGGCGCAGGAGACCCAGTACTTC. Encoded protein: CASSLGQAQETQYF. The full variable domain, rest sourced from reference TRBV18 and TRBJ2-5, is NAGVMQNPRHLVRRRGQEARLRCSPMKGHSHVYWYRQLPEEGLKFMVYLQKENIIDESGMPKERFSAEFPKEGPSILRIQQVVRGDSAAYFCASSLGQAQETQYFGPGTRLLVL.

The rearrangement uses TRBV6-5 and TRBJ2-2; 7 nucleotides match TRBD1. Germline CDR1 MNHEY, CDR2 SVGAGI. This CDR3 spans 14 amino acids. The J segment lost 7 bases and the V segment lost 2 bases, leaving 4 bases of the junction unmatched. CDR3 DNA: TGTGCCAGCAGTTACCCGGGACAGTTCGGGGAGCTGTTTTTT. This sequence encodes CASSYPGQFGELFF.

The rearrangement uses TRBV5-4 and TRBJ1-1, with a possible D match to TRBD1 (5 bases). In germline, CDR1 is SGHNT, CDR2 YYREEE (reference sequence). The V gene lost 1 base and the J gene lost 1 base, with 8 bases spanning the gap. The length of the CDR3 is 14 residues. Here the CDR3 reads CASSLRGTNTEAFF. The CDR3 nucleotides are TGTGCCAGCAGCTTGAGAGGGACGAACACTGAAGCTTTCTTT.

CDR3 DNA sequence: TGTGCCAGCTCAGCCAAAGCAGATTCACCCCTCCACTTT. Translated, it gives CASSAKADSPLHF. The chain combines TRBV6-4 with TRBJ1-6; D gene unclear. The CDR3 runs 13 residues. Between the trimmed V and J ends, which lost 8 bases and 8 bases, there was a span of 13 bases. Germline lookup yields CDR1 MRHNA and CDR2 SNTAGT.

The chain couples TRBV6-5 to TRBJ1-4; D is uncertain. The CDR3 loop spans 14 amino acids. The germline V gene has CDR1 MNHEY and CDR2 SVGAGI. V shed 6 bases and J shed 4 bases, with 12 bases lying between them. The CDR3 region is CASSPRYNNEKLFF. DNA of the CDR3: TGTGCCAGCAGCCCACGATACAATAATGAAAAACTGTTTTTT.

A few counts support this clone. The CDR3 DNA sequence: TGTGCCTGGAGTGTACTTACAGGGGGTAGCGAGCAGTACTTC. Encoded protein: CAWSVLTGGSEQYF. V is TRBV30 and J is TRBJ2-7; 8 bases are shared with TRBD1. This CDR3 is 14 amino acids long. Germline values: CDR1 GTSNPN, CDR2 SVGIG (reference sequence). V gave up 0 bases and J gave up 6 bases; unmatched junction bases: 7.

The chain couples TRBV27 to TRBJ2-2; D could derive from TRBD1 or TRBD2 (6 bases each). V gave up 5 bases and J gave up 1 base, with 14 bases separating them. Looked up from germline, CDR1 is MNHEY and CDR2 is SMNVEV (reference sequence). This CDR3 has 16 residues. The CDR3: CASSRGGLMNTGELFF. CDR3 in DNA: TGTGCCAGCAGTCGAGGGGGACTCATGAACACCGGGGAGCTGTTTTTT.

The chain employs TRBV15 and TRBJ1-5; maybe TRBD1 (6 bases). The CDR3 is made up of 19 amino acids. Trimming pared 5 bases from V and 2 bases from J, leaving 25 bases between. CDR1 and CDR2 from the germline V gene are LNHNV and YYDKDF (reference sequence). This CDR3 is CATSGGIGTTWRGNQPQHF. CDR3 DNA: TGTGCCACCAGCGGAGGTATCGGGACAACCTGGCGGGGCAATCAGCCCCAGCATTTT.

The J gene is TRBJ2-7, the V gene TRBV5-5; 9 bases are a match to TRBD1. Germline V gives CDR1 SGHKS, CDR2 YYEKEE (reference sequence). The CDR3 is 16 residues long. Trimming took 3 bases from V and 4 from J; bases not matched to a gene: 11. The CDR3 loop reads CASSSQGAPAGYEQYF. The CDR3 region has the DNA TGTGCCAGCAGCTCACAGGGGGCCCCTGCGGGATACGAGCAGTACTTC.

The J gene is TRBJ1-2, the V gene TRBV4-2; D uncertain. This CDR3 region has 13 residues. The V end was cut by 1 base, the J end by 7 bases, with 10 bases between. In germline, CDR1 is LGHNA, CDR2 YNFKEQ. CDR3 nucleotides: TGTGCCAGCAGCCAAGCATCTGATGGTGGCTACACCTTC. Translating it yields CASSQASDGGYTF.

This clone was recorded only once. This chain's CDR3 is CASSIGLAPGELFF. Here the CDR3 DNA reads TGTGCCAGTAGTATAGGCCTCGCACCCGGGGAGCTGTTTTTT. The chain uses TRBV19 and TRBJ2-2; D is unclear. Germline values: CDR1 LNHDA, CDR2 SQIVND (reference sequence). The CDR3 totals 14 residues. V was trimmed by 1 base and J by 6 bases, leaving 9 bases between them.

The CDR3 DNA is TGTGCCAGCAGCCAGTTTAGGACAGGCCCTAAAATGGGCAATCAGCCCCAGCATTTT. This codes for CASSQFRTGPKMGNQPQHF. The gene calls are TRBV14 and TRBJ1-5; 7 positions agree with TRBD1. This CDR3 is 19 amino acids long. The V gene's germline CDR1 is SGHDN and CDR2 FVKESK. V trimming: 3 bases; J trimming: 2 bases; junction bases outside the gene matches: 16.

This chain connects TRBV29-1 to TRBJ1-2; tentatively, D is TRBD1 (5 bases). The V end was cut by 8 bases, the J end by 5 bases, with 15 bases between. The germline gives CDR1 SQVTM, CDR2 ANQGSEA. This CDR3 region has 12 residues. CDR3 loop: CSSGSGTYGYTF. For the CDR3, the DNA is TGCAGCTCCGGGTCAGGGACTTATGGCTACACCTTC. The full variable domain, completed using reference TRBV29-1 and TRBJ1-2, is SAVISQKPSRDICQRGTSLTIQCQVDSQVTMMFWYRQQPGQSLTLIATANQGSEATYESGFVIDKFPISRPNLTFSTLTVSNMSPEDSSIYLCSSGSGTYGYTFGSGTRLTVV.

The chain joins TRBV7-2 to TRBJ1-5; D not resolved. Looked up from germline, CDR1 is SGHTA and CDR2 is FQGNSA. The CDR3 is 13 residues long. Trimming removed 6 bases from V and 2 bases from J, with 8 bases in between. CDR3 sequence (DNA): TGTGCCAGCAGAAGGTCGGGCAATCAGCCCCAGCATTTT. It is translated as CASRRSGNQPQHF.